The present TCR beta chain was sequenced within a study of cytomegalovirus exposure and HLA in healthy donors. In the study overall: Approximately 190 million T cells yielded some 100 million unique TCR beta sequences, as an earlier analysis found.

A multiplex PCR was run with 60 Vbeta primers and 13 Jbeta primers. Sequencing used immunoSEQ multiplex PCR; TCRdb keeps in-frame clones, though not all of them. The table records 130,000 to 150,000 clones, 60% to 85% of them present only once. Regarding donors, all were healthy bone marrow donors. Study findings and constraints: The listing of 150 or so TCR beta chains classed them as cytomegalovirus-associated.

This clone has a handful of counts. Antigen unknown. Material: PBMCs. This clonotype was obtained from a woman in her thirties or forties in good health and CMV-seropositive.

The CDR3 DNA sequence: TGTGCCAGCAGCCAAACTACAGATACGCAGTATTTT. It translates to CASSQTTDTQYF. The V gene is TRBV7-9, the J gene TRBJ2-3; no clear D gene. V lost 5 bases to trimming and J lost 3 bases, with 6 bases between them. Germline lookup yields CDR1 SEHNR and CDR2 FQNEAQ (reference sequence). The CDR3 has 12 residues.